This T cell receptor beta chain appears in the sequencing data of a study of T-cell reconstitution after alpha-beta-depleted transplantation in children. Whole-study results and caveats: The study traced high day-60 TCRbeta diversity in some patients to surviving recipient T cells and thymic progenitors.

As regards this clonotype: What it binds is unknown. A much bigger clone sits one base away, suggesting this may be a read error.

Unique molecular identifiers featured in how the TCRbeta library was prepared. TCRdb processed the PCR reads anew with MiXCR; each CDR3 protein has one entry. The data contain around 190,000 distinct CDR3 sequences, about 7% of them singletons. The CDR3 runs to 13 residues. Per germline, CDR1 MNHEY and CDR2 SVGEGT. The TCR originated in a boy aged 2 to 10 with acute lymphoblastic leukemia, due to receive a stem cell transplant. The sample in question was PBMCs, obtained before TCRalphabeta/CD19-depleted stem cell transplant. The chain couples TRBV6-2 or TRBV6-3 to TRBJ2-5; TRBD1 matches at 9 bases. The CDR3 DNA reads TGTGCCAGCTCCAGGGACAGGGAAGAGACCCAGCACTTC. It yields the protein CASSRDREETQHF.